The 12 T cell receptor beta chains below were found in one sample sequenced in a study of T cells in tuberculosis. TCRdb keeps only in-frame clones here, not all; method: immunoSEQ multiplex PCR. The sample shows about 34,000 clones, 93% of them seen only once. Described time point: new active TB diagnosis, blood taken before or within 7 days of starting treatment. The input for sequencing was PBMCs, taken at tuberculosis diagnosis. The receptor set was obtained from an adult with tuberculosis.

The rearrangement uses TRBV11-2 and TRBJ1-1; the D is unclear. The CDR3 contains 14 residues. V lost 5 bases and J 1 base, leaving 11 bases between the germline ends. Germline CDR1 and CDR2: SGHAT and FQNNGV. CDR3 nucleotide sequence: TGTGCCAGCAGCCCCAGGCTGGCGAACACTGAAGCTTTCTTT. It specifies CASSPRLANTEAFF.

The chain employs TRBV9 and TRBJ2-2; D is undetermined. V was pared by 2 bases and J by 1 base, with 9 bases between. The germline V gene encodes CDR1 SGDLS and CDR2 YYNGEE. This CDR3 has 15 residues. CDR3 sequence (DNA): TGTGCCAGCAGCGTTTCAAGCATGAACACCGGGGAGCTGTTTTTT. It codes for CASSVSSMNTGELFF.

This rearrangement joins TRBV28 to TRBJ2-3; 11 bases line up with TRBD2. After removal of 5 bases from V and 3 bases from J, the junction contained 1 base not matched to a gene. From germline, CDR1 is MDHEN and CDR2 SYDVKM. The CDR3 consists of 14 residues. Here the CDR3 reads CASSTSGRTDTQYF. CDR3 in DNA: TGTGCCAGCAGTACTAGCGGGAGAACAGATACGCAGTATTTT.

J is TRBJ2-1 and V is TRBV19, with 10 nucleotides matching TRBD2. The V gene end was trimmed by 5 bases and the J gene end by 4 bases; junction bases not matched to a gene: 5. The CDR3 spans 15 residues. CDR1 LNHDA and CDR2 SQIVND come from the germline V gene (reference sequence). The CDR3 loop is CASSYSSGGYNEQFF. The CDR3 DNA is TGTGCCAGTAGTTATAGTAGCGGGGGGTACAATGAGCAGTTCTTC.

The V call is TRBV9, the J call TRBJ1-1, with a tentative D call TRBD1 (6 bases). The V end was cut by 7 bases, the J end by 2 bases, with 18 bases between. Looked up from germline, CDR1 is SGDLS and CDR2 is YYNGEE. The CDR3 has 15 amino acids. The CDR3 here is CASRGTGLNNTEAFF. Here the CDR3 DNA reads TGTGCCAGCCGGGGTACAGGGCTCAACAACACTGAAGCTTTCTTT.

The rearrangement links TRBV7-8 to TRBJ1-1, with 7 bases that match TRBD1. This CDR3 region has 13 residues. The junction had 3 bases not matched to a gene; V was cut back by 8 bases and J by 0 bases. CDR1 and CDR2 from the germline V gene are SGHVS and FQNEAQ. This CDR3 is CASSRGVNTEAFF. The CDR3 DNA is TGTGCCAGCTCCAGGGGGGTGAACACTGAAGCTTTCTTT.

The chain employs TRBV6-6 and TRBJ2-1, with 11 nucleotides matching TRBD1. V gave up 6 bases and J gave up 5 bases; unmatched junction bases: 6. This CDR3 contains 15 residues. Germline assignment: CDR1 MNHNY and CDR2 SVGAGI (reference sequence). In nucleotides, the CDR3 is TGTGCCAGCAGGCGGACAGGGGGCGCCGACAATGAGCAGTTCTTC. Encoded protein: CASRRTGGADNEQFF.

The chain joins TRBV9 to TRBJ2-3; D ambiguous. The V gene lost 3 bases and the J gene lost 2 bases, with 10 bases spanning the gap. Germline V gene lookup returns CDR1 SGDLS and CDR2 YYNGEE. The CDR3 spans 14 residues. CDR3 sequence reads: CASSAEVPTDTQYF. As DNA, the CDR3 is TGTGCCAGCAGCGCAGAGGTTCCCACAGATACGCAGTATTTT.

The gene calls are TRBV27 and TRBJ1-1, with TRBD1 identical over 11 bases. From germline, CDR1 is MNHEY and CDR2 SMNVEV (reference sequence). The CDR3 loop spans 19 amino acids. V shed 4 bases, J shed 4 bases, and the junction held 17 bases outside the gene matches. In DNA, the CDR3 is TGTGCCAGCAGTTCCCCCCCCGGGACAGGGGGTCCTAGGGGCACTGAAGCTTTCTTT. It specifies CASSSPPGTGGPRGTEAFF.

This chain joins TRBV27 and TRBJ2-3; D gene unclear. Germline V CDR1 and CDR2: MNHEY, SMNVEV (reference sequence). V was trimmed by 5 bases and J by 0 bases, leaving 9 bases between them. There are 14 residues in the CDR3. CDR3: CASSPLGSTDTQYF. DNA of the CDR3: TGTGCCAGCAGTCCCCTAGGTAGCACAGATACGCAGTATTTT.

The genes are TRBV28 and TRBJ2-7, with 12 bases lining up with TRBD1. Trimming cost V 5 bases and J 6 bases; bases outside gene matches: 11. The CDR3 totals 16 residues. CDR1 is MDHEN and CDR2 is SYDVKM in the germline V gene. CDR3 in DNA: TGTGCCAGCAGTCTAGGGGGTGGGACAGGGGGCTTCGAGCAGTACTTC. Protein product: CASSLGGGTGGFEQYF.

This rearrangement joins TRBV11-2 to TRBJ2-7; TRBD1 matches at 8 bases. The CDR3 is 14 residues long. In germline, CDR1 is SGHAT, CDR2 FQNNGV. J gave up 6 bases and V 3 bases, and 7 bases lay outside the gene matches. The CDR3 loop is CASSLVGQASEQYF. CDR3 DNA sequence: TGTGCCAGCAGCTTGGTGGGACAGGCCTCCGAGCAGTACTTC.